This T cell receptor (beta chain) was retrieved from a study of breast tumors, draining lymph nodes, adjacent tissues. Broader study findings: Compared with basal-like, luminal-like tumors shared significantly more repertoire with nontumor tissue.

One entry per CDR3 protein results from TCRdb running MiXCR on the multiplex PCR reads. The profile shows around 300,000 distinct CDR3 sequences, 30% of them singletons. Axillary draining lymph nodes of breast cancer patients supplied the node samples. On this clonotype: Its antigen remains unknown. A much larger clone lies a single base off, so this may be a read error.

Per germline, CDR1 SGHRS and CDR2 YFSETQ. The CDR3 sequence is 15 residues long. V and J are TRBV5-1 and TRBJ2-1, with TRBD1 matching 11 bases. The sequenced sample was axillary lymph node tissue. The TCR comes from a female donor with breast cancer. Some clones in this sample may be carry-over from other donors' samples. DNA of the CDR3: TGCGCCAGCAGCTTAGGACAGGGGGCTCCGAATGAGCGGTTCTTC. Translated: CASSLGQGAPNERFF.